These 27 T cell receptor beta chains share one sample of origin, sequenced in a study of Ad26.COV2.S vaccination and SARS-CoV-2 variants. This sample's treatment: some 19 received Ad26.COV2.S at low or high dose, single or two shots; several received placebo; per-sample allocation not given. Collection of the samples took place on day 63 after the first injection of vaccine or placebo. The assay was immunoSEQ multiplex PCR, and TCRdb's table has in-frame clones only and misses some. The sample yields fewer than 400,000 clones, around 85% seen once. The input for sequencing was peripheral blood, taken in a trial of Ad26.COV2.S vaccine versus placebo. These receptor sequences come from a person between 18 and 65 years old who received the Ad26.COV2.S COVID-19 vaccine or a placebo.

This rearrangement joins TRBV7-9 to TRBJ1-4; D unclear. The CDR3 runs 15 residues. CDR1 is SEHNR, CDR2 FQNEAQ, per germline (reference sequence). The V gene lost 6 bases and the J gene lost 5 bases, with 16 bases spanning the gap. The CDR3 DNA reads TGTGCCAGCAGTTTTGACGGGAGGGAAAATGAAAAACTGTTTTTT. Translated, it gives CASSFDGRENEKLFF.

The chain joins TRBV27 to TRBJ2-2; 11 bases map to TRBD1. CDR1 MNHEY and CDR2 SMNVEV come from the germline V gene (reference sequence). There are 17 residues in the CDR3. J gave up 5 bases and V 2 bases, and 7 bases lay outside the gene matches. This CDR3 reads CASSLRAGTGGTGELFF. CDR3 sequence (DNA): TGTGCCAGCAGTTTAAGGGCCGGGACAGGGGGAACCGGGGAGCTGTTTTTT.

This sequence joins TRBV30 and TRBJ1-5; 8 bases match TRBD1. The CDR3 runs to 16 residues. With 4 bases clipped from V and 0 bases from J, the junction kept 8 bases outside the gene matches. CDR1 is GTSNPN and CDR2 is SVGIG in the germline V gene (reference sequence). CDR3 nucleotide sequence: TGTGCCTGGAAGGCCAGGGGGCCGAATAGCAATCAGCCCCAGCATTTT. Translation gives CAWKARGPNSNQPQHF.

This clone was observed a few times. The J gene is TRBJ2-5, the V gene TRBV19; D not certain. The V end was cut by 0 bases, the J end by 6 bases, with 11 bases between. CDR1 and CDR2 from the germline V gene are LNHDA and SQIVND (reference sequence). The CDR3 extends over 14 amino acids. CDR3 bases: TGTGCCAGTAGTATAGATTCATGGGATAAGACCCAGTACTTC. As protein: CASSIDSWDKTQYF.

This clone has only one observation. The chain couples TRBV7-9 to TRBJ2-7; TRBD1 matches at 9 bases. The V and J ends lost 8 bases and 2 bases, in that order; junction bases with no gene match: 10. CDR1 SEHNR and CDR2 FQNEAQ come from the germline V gene (reference sequence). The CDR3 runs to 15 residues. CDR3 nucleotides: TGTGCCAGCGGATCCGGGACAGGGTATGCCTACGAGCAGTACTTC. This codes for CASGSGTGYAYEQYF. Filled out from reference TRBV7-9 and TRBJ2-7, the complete variable domain reads DTGVSQNPRHKITKRGQNVTFRCDPISEHNRLYWYRQTLGQGPEFLTYFQNEAQLEKSRLLSDRFSAERPKGSFSTLEIQRTEQGDSAMYLCASGSGTGYAYEQYFGPGTRLTVT.

The chain employs TRBV7-9 and TRBJ1-2; D is unclear. Trimming shortened V by 5 bases and J by 1 base, and 11 bases separated the two germline ends. Germline CDR1 is SEHNR and CDR2 is FQNEAQ (reference sequence). This CDR3 has 14 residues. The CDR3 is CASSPPRVNYGYTF. CDR3 bases: TGTGCCAGCAGCCCCCCCCGCGTTAACTATGGCTACACCTTC.

The chain employs TRBV11-2 and TRBJ1-2; possibly TRBD1 for D (6 bases). Germline lookup yields CDR1 SGHAT and CDR2 FQNNGV. With 5 bases removed from V and 8 bases from J, the gap between germline ends came to 21 bases. The CDR3 extends over 15 amino acids. CDR3 sequence reads: CASSRLTGSFEGYTF. In DNA form, the CDR3 reads TGTGCCAGCAGCCGCCTAACAGGGTCGTTCGAAGGCTACACCTTC.

The V call is TRBV7-6, the J call TRBJ1-2, with 11 positions matching TRBD1. The CDR3 runs 15 residues. The J segment lost 7 bases and the V segment lost 1 base, leaving 5 bases of the junction unmatched. Germline V gene lookup returns CDR1 SGHVS and CDR2 FNYEAQ. The DNA of the CDR3 is TGTGCCAGCAGCTTAGGGACAGGGGGCGCGGGTGGCTACACCTTC. Residues: CASSLGTGGAGGYTF.

The gene calls are TRBV3-1 (or the pseudogene TRBV3-2) and TRBJ2-1; D remains unclear. Germline CDR1 reads LGHDT; CDR2 reads YNNKEL (reference sequence). V dropped 5 bases and J dropped 5 bases, with 10 bases sitting between them. This CDR3 has 13 amino acids. The CDR3 region has the DNA TGTGCCAGCAGCATGGACCCCCACAATGAGCAGTTCTTC. This gives the protein CASSMDPHNEQFF.

V usage is TRBV30 and J usage is TRBJ2-7; D is perhaps TRBD1 or TRBD2 (5 bases each). The CDR3 runs to 9 residues. CDR1 and CDR2 from the germline V gene are GTSNPN and SVGIG (reference sequence). The CDR3 spells CAWDGEQYF. CDR3 sequence (DNA): TGTGCGTGGGACGGCGAGCAGTACTTC.

This clone was seen only a few times. The chain combines TRBV19 with TRBJ1-2; D perhaps matches TRBD1 (6 bases). The CDR3 spans 12 residues. The germline V and J ends were trimmed by 4 bases and 8 bases, with 11 bases remaining between them. Germline V gene lookup returns CDR1 LNHDA and CDR2 SQIVND (reference sequence). The CDR3 is CASSTTGSGYTF. The CDR3 DNA reads TGTGCCAGTAGTACAACAGGGAGCGGCTACACCTTC. The full variable domain, completed using reference TRBV19 and TRBJ1-2, is DGGITQSPKYLFRKEGQNVTLSCEQNLNHDAMYWYRQDPGQGLRLIYYSQIVNDFQKGDIAEGYSVSREKKESFPLTVTSAQKNPTAFYLCASSTTGSGYTFGSGTRLTVV.

This clone appeared a single time. The chain combines TRBV5-8 with TRBJ1-1, with D possibly being TRBD1 (5 bases). Deletions cut 4 bases from V and 4 bases from J, with 14 bases between. Germline values: CDR1 SGHTS, CDR2 YDEGEE. The CDR3 consists of 14 residues. The CDR3 loop is CASSRVRGATEAFF. DNA of the CDR3: TGTGCCAGCAGCAGGGTTAGAGGGGCCACTGAAGCTTTCTTT.

V and J are TRBV4-1 and TRBJ2-7; D may match TRBD1 or TRBD2 (5 bases each). Germline V lookup: CDR1 MGHRA, CDR2 YSYEKL. V was shortened by 0 bases and J by 3 bases, with 9 bases between the two germline ends. The CDR3 extends over 14 amino acids. The CDR3 nucleotides read TGCGCCAGCAGCCAAGAGGGGACCCTCTACGAGCAGTACTTC. Its translation is CASSQEGTLYEQYF.

This clone was seen more than once but under ten times. The chain couples TRBV6-5 to TRBJ1-2; D may be TRBD1 (6 bases). The CDR3 has 14 amino acids. V gave up 2 bases and J gave up 7 bases, with 14 bases separating them. Germline CDR1 MNHEY, CDR2 SVGAGI. CDR3 region: CASSYGQQGFGYTF. CDR3 in DNA: TGTGCCAGCAGTTACGGGCAGCAGGGGTTTGGCTACACCTTC.

The chain is built from TRBV19 and TRBJ2-1; TRBD2 agrees at 7 bases. The CDR3 covers 13 residues. With 5 bases clipped from V and 12 bases from J, the junction kept 10 bases outside the gene matches. Germline CDR1 is LNHDA and CDR2 is SQIVND (reference sequence). CDR3 in amino acids: CASSATVSGVQFF. The CDR3 region has the DNA TGTGCCAGTAGTGCTACTGTGAGCGGGGTGCAGTTCTTC.

Only one count was recorded for this clone. The chain recombines TRBV18 with TRBJ2-4, with D possibly matching TRBD2 (7 bases). Per germline, CDR1 KGHSH and CDR2 LQKENI. V was pared by 3 bases and J by 1 base, with 13 bases between. The CDR3 spans 16 residues. The CDR3 DNA sequence: TGTGCCAGCTCACCCGTGAGGGGGGGGGCCAAAAACATTCAGTACTTC. Protein product: CASSPVRGGAKNIQYF.

The chain uses TRBV2 and TRBJ1-4; 11 bases align to TRBD1. This CDR3 has 16 amino acids. V lost 4 bases, J lost 10 bases, and 11 bases stayed unmatched. The germline CDR1 and CDR2 sequences are SNHLY and FYNNEI. The CDR3 here is CASSAGQGGGYSKLFF. The CDR3 nucleotides read TGTGCCAGCAGTGCGGGACAGGGGGGCGGTTACTCAAAACTGTTTTTT.

CDR3 loop: CASSLSDGSYEQYF. The DNA of the CDR3 is TGCGCCAGCAGCCTATCGGACGGCTCCTACGAGCAGTACTTC. The rearrangement links TRBV5-1 to TRBJ2-7; no clear D. The CDR3 contains 14 residues. The germline V gene encodes CDR1 SGHRS and CDR2 YFSETQ. Trimming removed 4 bases from V and 0 bases from J, with 11 bases in between.

The chain employs TRBV4-2 and TRBJ2-1, with 13 bases fitting TRBD2. CDR1 is LGHNA and CDR2 is YNFKEQ in the germline V gene. The J segment lost 8 bases and the V segment lost 3 bases, leaving 7 bases of the junction unmatched. The CDR3 spans 16 residues. CDR3 sequence: CASSHHTSGGGYEQFF. CDR3 coding DNA: TGTGCCAGCAGCCATCACACTAGCGGGGGGGGATATGAGCAGTTCTTC.

The CDR3 sequence: CASSLQLGDTEAFF. CDR3 coding DNA: TGCGCCAGCAGCTTACAGCTTGGGGACACTGAAGCTTTCTTT. The chain recombines TRBV5-1 with TRBJ1-1; D is unresolved. Trimming shortened V by 2 bases and J by 3 bases, and 11 bases separated the two germline ends. This CDR3 comprises 14 residues. Germline CDR1 and CDR2: SGHRS and YFSETQ.

V is TRBV9 and J is TRBJ2-3; 8 bases agree with TRBD2. Germline trimming cut 1 base from V and 6 bases from J; bases unmatched to any gene: 7. The CDR3 sequence is 15 residues long. The germline V gene has CDR1 SGDLS and CDR2 YYNGEE. The CDR3 nucleotides are TGTGCCAGCAGCGTAAATAGACTAGCGAGGGATACGCAGTATTTT. It yields the protein CASSVNRLARDTQYF.

The chain has TRBV4-1 and TRBJ1-3; possible D gene TRBD1, 5 bases. Germline CDR1 MGHRA, CDR2 YSYEKL. V lost 1 base to trimming and J lost 4 bases, with 17 bases between them. The CDR3 sequence is 17 residues long. The chain's CDR3 is CASSQVGRGVTGNTIYF. DNA for the CDR3: TGCGCCAGCAGCCAAGTTGGGCGGGGGGTGACAGGAAACACCATATATTTT.

Ten or more counts support this clone. The genes are TRBV4-1 and TRBJ2-5; TRBD1 agrees at 8 bases. V trimming: 4 bases; J trimming: 2 bases; junction bases outside the gene matches: 6. The CDR3 consists of 15 residues. CDR1 is MGHRA and CDR2 is YSYEKL in the germline V gene. The CDR3 DNA sequence: TGCGCCAGCAGCCTCCTAGACAGGGGACAAGAGACCCAGTACTTC. This sequence encodes CASSLLDRGQETQYF.

The V call is TRBV4-1, the J call TRBJ2-7; TRBD1 is a possible D gene (5 bases). Trimming pared 0 bases from V and 2 bases from J, leaving 11 bases between. The germline gives CDR1 MGHRA, CDR2 YSYEKL. The CDR3 spans 15 residues. CDR3 sequence: CASSQEAGFTYEQYF. As DNA, the CDR3 is TGCGCCAGCAGCCAAGAGGCAGGGTTTACCTACGAGCAGTACTTC.

The chain is built from TRBV7-9 and TRBJ2-1; D might be TRBD2 (5 bases). The germline V gene has CDR1 SEHNR and CDR2 FQNEAQ (reference sequence). Trimming stripped 6 bases from V and 5 bases from J, with 17 bases between. This CDR3 is 15 amino acids long. The CDR3 loop is CASRGGIIGNNEQFF. CDR3 bases: TGTGCCAGCAGAGGAGGAATAATTGGGAACAATGAGCAGTTCTTC.

This chain uses TRBV10-3 with TRBJ2-3; 12 bases fit TRBD2. The CDR3 length is 21 residues. Germline CDR1 and CDR2: ENHRY and SYGVKD. Losses at the gene ends were 4 bases for V and 0 bases for J; bases not matched to a gene: 17. The DNA for the CDR3 is TGTGCCATCAGTGGTTTATTTAGGACTAGCGGGATGTTTACTAGCACAGATACGCAGTATTTT. Encoded protein: CAISGLFRTSGMFTSTDTQYF.

CDR3 amino acids: CAWTSRGWMNTEAFF. The CDR3 DNA reads TGTGCCTGGACAAGCCGAGGGTGGATGAACACTGAAGCTTTCTTT. This chain connects TRBV30 to TRBJ1-1; D not certain. The V gene's germline CDR1 is GTSNPN and CDR2 SVGIG (reference sequence). V was pared by 4 bases and J by 0 bases, with 15 bases between. The CDR3 contains 15 residues.